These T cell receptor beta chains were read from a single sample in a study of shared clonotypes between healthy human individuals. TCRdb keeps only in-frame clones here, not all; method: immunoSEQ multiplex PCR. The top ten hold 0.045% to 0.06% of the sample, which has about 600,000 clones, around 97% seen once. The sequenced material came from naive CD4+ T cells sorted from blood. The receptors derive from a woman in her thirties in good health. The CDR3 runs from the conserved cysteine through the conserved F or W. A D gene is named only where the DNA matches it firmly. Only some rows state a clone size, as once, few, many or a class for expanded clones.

CASSPEDQGGYTF,TGTGCCAGCTCACCAGAGGATCAGGGGGGCTACACCTTC,-,TRBV18,TRBJ1-2,-
CASRGDTEAFF,TGCGCCAGCAGAGGGGACACTGAAGCTTTCTTT,-,TRBV5-1,TRBJ1-1,-
CAWMRGPNNEKLFF,TGTGCCTGGATGAGGGGGCCCAATAATGAAAAACTGTTTTTT,TRBD1,TRBV30,TRBJ1-4,-
CASSLVRTSGNNEQFF,TGCGCCAGCAGCTTGGTTCGGACTAGCGGGAACAATGAGCAGTTCTTC,TRBD2,TRBV5-1,TRBJ2-1,-
CASSKGLNEQFF,TGTGCCAGCAGCAAAGGCCTGAATGAGCAGTTCTTC,-,TRBV21-1,TRBJ2-1,-
CASTLGLAGGGVQETQYF,TGTGCCAGCACCCTCGGACTAGCGGGAGGGGGTGTACAAGAGACCCAGTACTTC,TRBD2,TRBV28,TRBJ2-5,-
CASSYEAVASDEQFF,TGTGCCAGCAGTTACGAAGCGGTAGCCAGCGATGAGCAGTTCTTC,-,TRBV6-6,TRBJ2-1,-
CASSPWTSGLYNEQFF,TGTGCCAGCAGCCCCTGGACTAGCGGGCTATACAATGAGCAGTTCTTC,TRBD2,TRBV7-2,TRBJ2-1,-
CASITSGAPTDTQYF,TGTGCCAGCATCACAAGCGGGGCCCCCACAGATACGCAGTATTTT,TRBD2,TRBV28,TRBJ2-3,-
CASSLVLAVDTQYF,TGTGCCAGCAGCTTGGTATTAGCGGTAGATACGCAGTATTTT,-,TRBV5-8,TRBJ2-3,-
CASSLMKRLTQYF,TGTGCCAGCAGCCTGATGAAGAGATTGACCCAGTACTTC,-,TRBV28,TRBJ2-5,-
CSAALGPASYEQYF,TGCAGCGCCGCGTTGGGACCGGCGTCCTACGAGCAGTACTTC,-,TRBV29-1,TRBJ2-7,-
CASSLFMNTEAFF,TGTGCCAGCAGCTTGTTTATGAACACTGAAGCTTTCTTT,-,TRBV5-4,TRBJ1-1,-
CSVEGGGRLGLAGDEQYF,TGCAGCGTTGAAGGGGGTGGTCGTTTGGGACTAGCGGGTGACGAGCAGTACTTC,TRBD2,TRBV29-1,TRBJ2-7,-
CASSLVKVTDTQYF,TGCGCCAGCAGCTTGGTAAAGGTCACAGATACGCAGTATTTT,-,TRBV5-1,TRBJ2-3,-
CASSQERGGGVNTEAFF,TGCGCCAGCAGCCAAGAACGCGGAGGGGGGGTAAACACTGAAGCTTTCTTT,-,TRBV4-1,TRBJ1-1,-
CASSLGQGPYEQYF,TGTGCCAGCAGCTTGGGACAGGGGCCCTACGAGCAGTACTTC,TRBD1,TRBV5-4,TRBJ2-7,-
CASSLASGSREQYF,TGTGCCAGCAGCTTAGCCAGCGGGAGTCGCGAGCAGTACTTC,TRBD2,TRBV7-9,TRBJ2-7,-
CASSQGLAGEQFF,TGTGCCAGCAGCCAAGGACTAGCGGGCGAGCAGTTCTTC,TRBD2,TRBV14,TRBJ2-1,-
CASSLAGAYNEQFF,TGTGCCAGCAGCCTAGCGGGAGCGTACAATGAGCAGTTCTTC,TRBD2,TRBV9,TRBJ2-1,once
CASSTTGGNIQYF,TGTGCCAGCAGCACAACAGGGGGCAACATTCAGTACTTC,TRBD1,TRBV27,TRBJ2-4,-
CASSEHGAVAGELFF,TGTGCCAGCAGTGAACACGGGGCAGTCGCCGGGGAGCTGTTTTTT,-,TRBV11-2,TRBJ2-2,-
CASSIGQKVIGNEQFF,TGTGCCAGTAGTATAGGGCAGAAGGTAATAGGGAATGAGCAGTTCTTC,-,TRBV19,TRBJ2-1,-
CASSVATLDRGLVHEQFF,TGTGCCAGCAGCGTAGCTACCCTGGACAGGGGGTTGGTCCATGAGCAGTTCTTC,TRBD1,TRBV9,TRBJ2-1,-
CASSLSVWDATYEQYF,TGTGCCAGCAGCTTGTCCGTATGGGACGCCACCTACGAGCAGTACTTC,-,TRBV5-4,TRBJ2-7,-
CASSRGQGVTDTQYF,TGTGCCAGCAGCCGGGGACAGGGGGTTACAGATACGCAGTATTTT,TRBD1,TRBV6-1,TRBJ2-3,-
CASSYWGTYEQYF,TGTGCCAGCAGCTACTGGGGTACCTACGAGCAGTACTTC,-,TRBV7-9,TRBJ2-7,-
CATSGLVGNEQFF,TGCGCCACCTCGGGACTAGTAGGTAATGAGCAGTTCTTC,TRBD2,TRBV5-1,TRBJ2-1,-
CSVDRGTYGYTF,TGCAGCGTCGACAGGGGGACCTATGGCTACACCTTC,TRBD1,TRBV29-1,TRBJ1-2,-
CASSAGLAGFTDTQYF,TGTGCCAGCAGCGCAGGACTAGCGGGATTCACAGATACGCAGTATTTT,TRBD2,TRBV7-8,TRBJ2-3,-
CAWRGAYEQYF,TGTGCCTGGAGAGGAGCTTACGAGCAGTACTTC,-,TRBV30,TRBJ2-7,-
CASSQDVVRGWENIQYF,TGTGCCAGCAGCCAAGACGTCGTCAGGGGCTGGGAAAACATTCAGTACTTC,-,TRBV4-2,TRBJ2-4,-
CASSDSLDSYEQYF,TGTGCCAGCAGTGACTCATTGGACTCCTACGAGCAGTACTTC,-,TRBV6-1,TRBJ2-7,once
CASSQLAVADTQYF,TGTGCCAGTAGTCAACTAGCGGTCGCAGATACGCAGTATTTT,TRBD2,TRBV19,TRBJ2-3,-
CASANLLPGRIYNEQFF,TGTGCTAGTGCCAACTTATTACCGGGACGGATCTACAATGAGCAGTTCTTC,-,TRBV12-5,TRBJ2-1,-
CASSFGTTGELFF,TGTGCCAGCAGTTTTGGGACTACCGGGGAGCTGTTTTTT,-,TRBV27,TRBJ2-2,-
CASSRRNTEAFF,TGTGCCAGCAGTCGAAGAAACACTGAAGCTTTCTTT,-,TRBV2,TRBJ1-1,-
CASQGGGEQYF,TGTGCCAGCCAAGGGGGCGGGGAGCAGTACTTC,TRBD1,TRBV27,TRBJ2-7,-
CASSTVNYGYTF,TGTGCCAGCAGTACAGTAAACTATGGCTACACCTTC,-,TRBV28,TRBJ1-2,once
CASSLDSGNTIYF,TGTGCCAGCAGTTTAGACTCTGGAAACACCATATATTTT,-,TRBV27,TRBJ1-3,-
CAWSVPGGTDTQYF,TGTGCCTGGAGTGTACCCGGAGGCACAGATACGCAGTATTTT,-,TRBV30,TRBJ2-3,-
CASSLWGTGEETQYF,TGTGCCAGCAGTTTATGGGGGACAGGGGAAGAGACCCAGTACTTC,TRBD1,TRBV28,TRBJ2-5,-
CASTFVQANTGELFF,TGTGCCAGCACCTTCGTACAGGCCAACACCGGGGAGCTGTTTTTT,-,TRBV6-1,TRBJ2-2,-
CASSGGWNTEAFF,TGTGCCAGCAGCGGGGGATGGAACACTGAAGCTTTCTTT,-,TRBV28,TRBJ1-1,-
CASSRQVNTEAFF,TGTGCCAGCAGCCGACAGGTTAACACTGAAGCTTTCTTT,-,TRBV14,TRBJ1-1,-
CASSLTSGSYEQYF,TGCGCCAGCAGCTTAACTAGCGGCTCCTACGAGCAGTACTTC,TRBD2,TRBV5-1,TRBJ2-7,-
CASSLIAGDYEQYF,TGTGCCAGCAGTTTGATAGCGGGAGACTACGAGCAGTACTTC,TRBD2,TRBV27,TRBJ2-7,-
CASSVGQGETFF,TGTGCCAGTAGTGTTGGACAGGGAGAAACTTTCTTT,TRBD1,TRBV19,TRBJ1-1,-
CASSADPALPLNTEAFF,TGTGCCAGCAGTGCCGATCCGGCCCTACCCTTGAACACTGAAGCTTTCTTT,-,TRBV2,TRBJ1-1,-
CASSLFGSGEETQYF,TGTGCCAGCAGCTTATTCGGGAGCGGCGAAGAGACCCAGTACTTC,-,TRBV7-9,TRBJ2-5,-
CSASSRGGYTF,TGCAGTGCTAGCTCCAGGGGAGGCTACACCTTC,-,TRBV20-1,TRBJ1-2,-
CASSLVAGKETQYF,TGCGCCAGCAGCTTGGTGGCAGGAAAAGAGACCCAGTACTTC,-,TRBV5-1,TRBJ2-5,once
CASSYSSAGVFYEQYF,TGTGCCAGCAGTTACTCCTCAGCAGGGGTTTTCTACGAGCAGTACTTC,-,TRBV6-5,TRBJ2-7,-